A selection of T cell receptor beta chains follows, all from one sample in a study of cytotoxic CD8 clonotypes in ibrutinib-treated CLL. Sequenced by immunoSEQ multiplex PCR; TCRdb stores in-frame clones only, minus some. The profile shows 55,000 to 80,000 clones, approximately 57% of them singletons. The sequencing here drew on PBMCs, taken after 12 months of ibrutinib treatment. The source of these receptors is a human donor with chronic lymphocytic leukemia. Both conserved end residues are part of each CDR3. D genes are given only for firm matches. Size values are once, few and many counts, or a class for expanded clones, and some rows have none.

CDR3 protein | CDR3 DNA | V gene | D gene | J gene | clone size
CASSTRWESGYTF | TGTGCCAGCAGCACGCGTTGGGAGAGTGGCTACACCTTC | TRBV16 | - | TRBJ1-2 | -
CASSVSTGGRTDTQYF | TGTGCCAGCAGTGTATCGACAGGGGGCCGTACAGATACGCAGTATTTT | TRBV6-1 | TRBD1 | TRBJ2-3 | -
CASSWGQANEKLFF | TGTGCCAGCAGCTGGGGACAGGCGAATGAAAAACTGTTTTTT | TRBV7-9 | TRBD1 | TRBJ1-4 | -
CASSTGQGTGELFF | TGTGCCAGCAGTACCGGACAGGGGACCGGGGAGCTGTTTTTT | TRBV6-1 | TRBD1 | TRBJ2-2 | -
CASSSLGWLGQETNTEAFF | TGTGCCAGCAGCTCCCTTGGTTGGTTGGGTCAGGAAACGAACACTGAAGCTTTCTTT | TRBV7-8 | - | TRBJ1-1 | -
CASSSRLAGGSEQFF | TGTGCCAGCAGCTCCAGACTAGCGGGGGGCAGTGAGCAGTTCTTC | TRBV7-7 | TRBD2 | TRBJ2-1 | -
CASSLGKAFF | TGTGCCAGCAGTTTAGGAAAAGCTTTCTTT | TRBV28 | - | TRBJ1-1 | many
CASSATYEQYF | TGTGCCAGCAGCGCCACCTACGAGCAGTACTTC | TRBV7-2 | - | TRBJ2-7 | once
CASSFGSYEQYF | TGTGCCAGTTCCTTTGGATCCTACGAGCAGTACTTC | TRBV6-1 | - | TRBJ2-7 | -
CASSRGGGSSGANVLTF | TGCGCCAGCAGCCGGGGCGGCGGTAGCTCTGGGGCCAACGTCCTGACTTTC | TRBV5-1 | - | TRBJ2-6 | -
CASRPEDRQSFSYEQYF | TGTGCCAGCAGGCCGGAGGACAGGCAAAGCTTCTCCTACGAGCAGTACTTC | TRBV11-1 | TRBD1 | TRBJ2-7 | -
CASSQAREVGELFF | TGTGCCAGCAGCCAAGCGCGAGAGGTCGGGGAGCTGTTTTTT | TRBV11-2 | - | TRBJ2-2 | many
CASSLEATGFEQYF | TGTGCCAGCAGCTTAGAAGCGACAGGGTTCGAGCAGTACTTC | TRBV11-2 | TRBD1 | TRBJ2-7 | -
CAISGGGASGATEQYF | TGTGCCATCAGTGGGGGAGGGGCTAGCGGGGCCACCGAGCAGTACTTC | TRBV10-3 | TRBD2 | TRBJ2-7 | -
CASSRLGQVYEQYF | TGTGCCAGCAGTCGACTTGGACAGGTCTACGAGCAGTACTTC | TRBV28 | TRBD1 | TRBJ2-7 | -
CASNPASSFSGETQYF | TGTGCCAGCAATCCGGCTAGCTCCTTCTCGGGGGAGACCCAGTACTTC | TRBV7-9 | - | TRBJ2-5 | -
CASSVTSGSYEQYF | TGTGCCAGCAGTGTTACTAGCGGGAGTTACGAGCAGTACTTC | TRBV6-1 | TRBD2 | TRBJ2-7 | few
CAWSVGQNEQYF | TGTGCCTGGAGTGTAGGGCAAAACGAGCAGTACTTC | TRBV30 | - | TRBJ2-7 | once
CASNKGTQATYGYTF | TGTGCCAGCAACAAAGGAACCCAGGCCACTTATGGCTACACCTTC | TRBV2 | - | TRBJ1-2 | -
CASSPGALNTEAFF | TGTGCCAGCAGTCCCGGGGCCCTGAACACTGAAGCTTTCTTT | TRBV28 | - | TRBJ1-1 | once
CASSLDSNQPQHF | TGTGCCAGCAGCTTAGATAGCAATCAGCCCCAGCATTTT | TRBV5-4 | - | TRBJ1-5 | -
CASSQAETTDTQYF | TGCGCCAGCAGCCAAGCGGAAACCACAGATACGCAGTATTTT | TRBV4-1 | - | TRBJ2-3 | many
CATSRDRPGVIQETQYF | TGTGCCACCAGCAGAGATCGCCCCGGGGTGATCCAAGAGACCCAGTACTTC | TRBV15 | - | TRBJ2-5 | -
CASSGDGLSSPLHF | TGTGCCAGCAGTGGTGACGGGCTTAGTTCACCCCTCCACTTT | TRBV6-1 | - | TRBJ1-6 | -
CASSLGGNTIYF | TGTGCCAGCAGCTTAGGAGGAAACACCATATATTTT | TRBV7-9 | - | TRBJ1-3 | -
CASSSPTGPAADTQYF | TGTGCCAGCAGCTCCCCGACAGGGCCGGCCGCAGATACGCAGTATTTT | TRBV11-3 | TRBD1 | TRBJ2-3 | -
CASGTNTGYEQYF | TGTGCCAGCGGGACTAATACTGGCTACGAGCAGTACTTC | TRBV28 | TRBD2 | TRBJ2-7 | -
CASSPYRDYKTDEQFF | TGTGCCAGCTCACCATACCGGGACTACAAAACCGATGAGCAGTTCTTC | TRBV18 | TRBD2 | TRBJ2-1 | -
CASSTRDRGQSPGNTIYF | TGTGCCAGCAGTACCCGGGACAGGGGGCAAAGCCCTGGAAACACCATATATTTT | TRBV6-4 | TRBD1 | TRBJ1-3 | -
CASSSGANYGYTF | TGTGCCAGCAGCTCCGGGGCTAACTATGGCTACACCTTC | TRBV5-6 | - | TRBJ1-2 | few
CATSEDSRNSPLHF | TGTGCCACCAGCGAGGACAGCCGTAATTCACCCCTCCACTTT | TRBV15 | - | TRBJ1-6 | -
CASSQTRKETQYF | TGTGCCAGCAGCCAAACTAGGAAAGAGACCCAGTACTTC | TRBV7-6 | - | TRBJ2-5 | -
CASSINWSYGYTF | TGTGCCAGTAGTATAAATTGGAGCTATGGCTACACCTTC | TRBV19 | - | TRBJ1-2 | few
CASSEVRLRDRKAFF | TGCGCCAGCAGTGAGGTTCGCCTTCGGGACCGAAAGGCTTTCTTT | TRBV10-2 | - | TRBJ1-1 | -
CSVLRQGSSGANVLTF | TGCAGCGTCCTCCGACAGGGGAGCTCTGGGGCCAACGTCCTGACTTTC | TRBV29-1 | TRBD1 | TRBJ2-6 | -
CASSALLTSGGAETQYF | TGTGCCAGCAGCGCCCTCTTGACTAGCGGGGGGGCTGAGACCCAGTACTTC | TRBV9 | TRBD2 | TRBJ2-5 | few